Below are 26 T cell receptor beta chains sequenced from a single sample in a study of Graves' ophthalmopathy and Graves' hyperthyroidism. RNA transcripts provided the template for amplifying TCR beta CDR3 regions. After a first-round RT-PCR with HTBI primers, a second-round multiplex PCR was run. Each CDR3 protein is one row after TCRdb ran MiXCR on the multiplex PCR reads. The repertoire has around 1.1 million distinct CDR3 sequences, less than 45% of them found once; the top ten carry approximately 10%. The sequencing input was peripheral blood or thyroid tissue (not recorded which). These receptors were obtained from an adult man with Graves' hyperthyroidism.

The chain uses TRBV24-1 and TRBJ1-1; maybe TRBD1 (5 bases). This CDR3 region has 15 residues. V lost 3 bases, J lost 1 base, and 11 bases lay in between. From germline, CDR1 is KGHDR and CDR2 SFDVKD. CDR3 coding DNA: TGTGCCACCAGTGATCTGGGACCGGGGAACACTGAAGCTTTCTTT. Its protein product is CATSDLGPGNTEAFF.

On this clonotype: One end of the junction is discordant with germline, which a read error may explain. The rearrangement uses TRBV2 and TRBJ1-1, with 10 bases aligning to TRBD1. The CDR3 spans 13 residues. CDR1 and CDR2 from the germline V gene are SNHLY and FYNNEI. The CDR3 DNA reads as TGCGCCAGCAGGGGGACAGGGGCCGCTGAAGCTTTCTTT. Residues: CASRGTGAAEAFF.

This clonotype showed up many times. The gene calls are TRBV29-1 and TRBJ2-5; 7 bases are shared with TRBD2. With V trimmed by 7 bases and J by 4 bases, 15 bases remained unmatched. The germline CDR1 and CDR2 sequences are SQVTM and ANQGSEA. This CDR3 spans 15 amino acids. As DNA, the CDR3 is TGCAGCGCTGGCCGACCAGCGGGGCAGATAGAGACCCAGTACTTC. It is translated as CSAGRPAGQIETQYF.

This clonotype was recorded once. The V call is TRBV6-1, the J call TRBJ1-2; 9 bases line up with TRBD1. CDR3 length equals 14 residues. V shed 8 bases, J shed 4 bases, and the junction held 8 bases outside the gene matches. Germline CDR1 is MNHNS and CDR2 is SASEGT. The CDR3 DNA reads TGTGCCAGCGGGACAGGGCAAGCAAGCTATGGCTACACCTTC. Its translation is CASGTGQASYGYTF.

This clonotype was seen a handful of times. The rearrangement joins TRBV7-2 to TRBJ1-4, with D possibly matching TRBD1 (5 bases). The CDR3 runs 16 residues. Germline V gene lookup returns CDR1 SGHTA and CDR2 FQGNSA. V lost 5 bases and J 7 bases, leaving 20 bases between the germline ends. CDR3 in DNA: TGTGCCAGCAGCCAAAACCGGGGGGTTAAGGGTGAAAAACTGTTTTTT. Its protein product is CASSQNRGVKGEKLFF.

This chain connects TRBV20-1 to TRBJ2-5; 11 bases match TRBD2. CDR1 DFQATT and CDR2 SNEGSKA come from the germline V gene (reference sequence). The CDR3 is 15 amino acids. The junction had 6 bases not matched to a gene; V was cut back by 4 bases and J by 2 bases. CDR3 DNA sequence: TGCAGTGCTACCTCGGGACTAGCGGCGCAAGAGACCCAGTACTTC. It yields the protein CSATSGLAAQETQYF.

This clonotype was picked up many times. This chain uses TRBV10-3 with TRBJ1-4; TRBD1 might be the D (5 bases). CDR1 is ENHRY and CDR2 is SYGVKD in the germline V gene. There are 14 residues in the CDR3. The V and J ends lost 6 bases and 7 bases respectively, with 15 bases between them. CDR3 nucleotides: TGTGCCATCAGGGGGAGCAGGGCTACTGAAAAACTGTTTTTT. Its translation: CAIRGSRATEKLFF.

This clonotype was seen repeatedly, ten times or more. The chain couples TRBV7-2 to TRBJ2-7; D remains unclear. The length of the CDR3 is 11 residues. Trimming stripped 5 bases from V and 7 bases from J, with 9 bases between. Germline loops: CDR1 SGHTA, CDR2 FQGNSA. This chain's CDR3 is CASSTRLEQYF. Here the CDR3 DNA reads TGTGCCAGCAGCACCCGGCTAGAGCAGTACTTC.

This clonotype was observed at least ten times. The DNA for the CDR3 is TGCAGTGCTAGAGATGGGGCCGGGACAGAGAATGAAAAACTGTTTTTT. Its translation: CSARDGAGTENEKLFF. The chain joins TRBV20-1 to TRBJ1-4, with 7 bases lining up with TRBD1. Germline V lookup: CDR1 DFQATT, CDR2 SNEGSKA (reference sequence). This CDR3 is 16 amino acids long. Germline trimming cut 0 bases from V and 5 bases from J; bases unmatched to any gene: 9.

This chain joins TRBV6-5 and TRBJ2-2, with a tentative D call TRBD2 (6 bases). Trimming took 8 bases from V and 4 from J, leaving 11 bases between them. The CDR3 extends over 13 amino acids. Germline lookup yields CDR1 MNHEY and CDR2 SVGAGI. The CDR3 protein is CASRRDSTGELFF. CDR3 sequence (DNA): TGTGCCAGCCGAAGGGACTCCACCGGGGAGCTGTTTTTT.

This chain uses TRBV6-6 with TRBJ1-1; TRBD1 matches at 8 bases. The CDR3 extends over 15 amino acids. With 2 bases clipped from V and 0 bases from J, the junction kept 2 bases outside the gene matches. CDR1 and CDR2 (germline): MNHNY, SVGAGI (reference sequence). The CDR3 region has the DNA TGTGCCAGCAGTTACCCGGGACAGGTGAACACTGAAGCTTTCTTT. It specifies CASSYPGQVNTEAFF.

This clonotype was counted only a few times. The CDR3 coding sequence is TGTGCCAGTCAGGGGGTGCGGAACACTGAAGCTTTCTTT. Amino acid sequence: CASQGVRNTEAFF. V usage is TRBV6-1 and J usage is TRBJ1-1; 7 bases match TRBD1. V lost 9 bases and J lost 1; bases outside the gene matches: 5. Germline CDR1 and CDR2: MNHNS and SASEGT. This CDR3 has 13 residues.

Comment on this clonotype: A clone one base away is much larger, so this may be a read error. DNA of the CDR3: TGTGCCAGCAGCTTGGTGGGACAGGGCGTGGGAGGCTACACCTTC. Protein sequence: CASSLVGQGVGGYTF. The gene calls are TRBV5-4 and TRBJ1-2, with 9 bases lining up with TRBD1. This CDR3 spans 15 amino acids. Looked up from germline, CDR1 is SGHNT and CDR2 is YYREEE (reference sequence). The V and J ends lost 0 bases and 8 bases, in that order; junction bases with no gene match: 8.

This clonotype has only a few counts. This chain connects TRBV5-1 to TRBJ2-7, with 7 bases lining up with TRBD1. This CDR3 comprises 15 residues. Germline V gene sequence: CDR1 SGHRS, CDR2 YFSETQ. V trimming: 4 bases; J trimming: 5 bases; junction bases outside the gene matches: 12. The DNA for the CDR3 is TGCGCCAGCAGCCCGGAACTGACAGGGAAGGACGAGCAGTACTTC. This translates into CASSPELTGKDEQYF.

This rearrangement joins TRBV29-1 to TRBJ1-1, with D unclear. This CDR3 comprises 14 residues. Germline loops: CDR1 SQVTM, CDR2 ANQGSEA. The ends were cut back, 3 bases at V and 1 base at J, with 12 bases in the middle. The CDR3 nucleotides are TGCAGCGTTGACGCCAAGCGGGCGAACACTGAAGCTTTCTTT. Translated: CSVDAKRANTEAFF.

The chain combines TRBV4-1 with TRBJ2-7; possibly TRBD1 for D (6 bases). V lost 0 bases and J 7 bases, leaving 10 bases between the germline ends. There are 13 residues in the CDR3. Germline values: CDR1 MGHRA, CDR2 YSYEKL. CDR3 bases: TGCGCCAGCAGCCAAGAGGGGGCGCGAGAGCAGTACTTC. Its translation is CASSQEGAREQYF.

V is TRBV15 and J is TRBJ1-6; D perhaps matches TRBD1 (5 bases). V was shortened by 6 bases and J by 8 bases, with 29 bases between the two germline ends. The CDR3 is made up of 19 amino acids. Germline V lookup: CDR1 LNHNV, CDR2 YYDKDF (reference sequence). The CDR3 sequence: CATRRRDHLRRGMDSPLHF. For the CDR3, the DNA is TGTGCCACCAGACGCAGAGATCATTTACGGAGGGGCATGGATTCACCCCTCCACTTT.

This clonotype was picked up many times. The V and J genes are TRBV2 and TRBJ2-7; the D gene is possibly TRBD2 (5 bases). The CDR3 is 12 amino acids. From germline, CDR1 is SNHLY and CDR2 FYNNEI. Trimming removed 4 bases from V and 5 bases from J, with 9 bases in between. Written as DNA, the CDR3 is TGTGCCAGCAGTGGAGGGATCCACGAGCAGTACTTC. As protein: CASSGGIHEQYF. Full variable domain (outside the CDR3, taken from reference TRBV2 and TRBJ2-7): EPEVTQTPSHQVTQMGQEVILRCVPISNHLYFYWYRQILGQKVEFLVSFYNNEISEKSEIFDDQFSVERPDGSNFTLKIRSTKLEDSAMYFCASSGGIHEQYFGPGTRLTVT.

The CDR3 protein is CASSSLNTWTGRGETQYF. In nucleotides, the CDR3 is TGTGCCAGCAGTTCGTTGAATACTTGGACAGGGCGTGGAGAGACCCAGTACTTC. This chain joins TRBV6-5 and TRBJ2-5, with 8 bases that match TRBD1. The CDR3 has 18 amino acids. Germline assignment: CDR1 MNHEY and CDR2 SVGAGI. V trimming: 4 bases; J trimming: 4 bases; junction bases outside the gene matches: 17.

This clonotype was picked up a small number of times. The V call is TRBV20-1, the J call TRBJ2-7; 7 bases align to TRBD1. With V trimmed by 2 bases and J by 3 bases, 7 bases remained unmatched. The CDR3 totals 14 residues. The germline V gene has CDR1 DFQATT and CDR2 SNEGSKA (reference sequence). CDR3 sequence reads: CSARKYRGNYEQYF. The CDR3 coding sequence is TGCAGTGCTAGAAAGTACAGGGGAAACTACGAGCAGTACTTC.

This clonotype showed up many times. The V gene is TRBV20-1, the J gene TRBJ2-7, with D hard to call. This CDR3 comprises 15 residues. Trimming took 3 bases from V and 3 from J, leaving 18 bases between them. Germline-derived CDR1 and CDR2 are DFQATT and SNEGSKA (reference sequence). Here the CDR3 reads CSASDFQLHLYEQYF. The CDR3 coding sequence is TGCAGTGCTAGTGATTTCCAGCTTCACCTCTACGAGCAGTACTTC.

There are a few counts of this clonotype. This sequence joins TRBV12-3 or TRBV12-4 and TRBJ2-2, with a possible D match to TRBD1 (5 bases). The V gene lost 5 bases and the J gene lost 8 bases, with 15 bases spanning the gap. There are 14 residues in the CDR3. This CDR3 reads CASSPGRARGELFF. CDR3 nucleotide sequence: TGTGCCAGCAGTCCGGGCAGGGCTCGAGGGGAGCTGTTTTTT.

This chain's CDR3 is CASKQRDSPYNSPLHF. The CDR3 region has the DNA TGTGCCAGCAAACAGAGGGACAGCCCCTATAATTCACCCCTCCACTTT. V gene TRBV28 combines with J gene TRBJ1-6; 7 bases line up with TRBD1. CDR3 length equals 16 residues. V lost 7 bases to trimming and J lost 2 bases; unmatched junction nucleotides: 8. Germline CDR1 MDHEN, CDR2 SYDVKM.

This clonotype was recorded a few times. This sequence joins TRBV4-3 and TRBJ2-5; the match to TRBD2 covers 8 bases. The junction had 6 bases not matched to a gene; V was cut back by 1 base and J by 5 bases. The V gene's germline CDR1 is LGHNA and CDR2 YSLEER. The CDR3 totals 15 residues. The CDR3 loop reads CASSQAGGVLETQYF. As DNA, the CDR3 is TGCGCCAGCAGCCAAGCGGGAGGGGTTTTGGAGACCCAGTACTTC.

In this sample, this clonotype turned up a few times. J is TRBJ2-7 and V is TRBV7-2; D possibly corresponds to TRBD2 (5 bases). With 5 bases removed from V and 5 bases from J, the gap between germline ends came to 13 bases. The CDR3 is 13 residues long. The V gene's germline CDR1 is SGHTA and CDR2 FQGNSA. DNA for the CDR3: TGTGCCAGCAGCAGACGGGTGCGGGACGAGCAGTACTTC. Its protein is CASSRRVRDEQYF.

This clonotype was counted only a few times. This rearrangement joins TRBV27 to TRBJ1-2; D may be TRBD1 (6 bases). The CDR3 consists of 13 residues. CDR1 is MNHEY and CDR2 is SMNVEV in the germline V gene (reference sequence). Between the trimmed V and J ends, which lost 6 bases and 2 bases, there was a span of 10 bases. The CDR3 nucleotides read TGTGCCAGCAGGGGAGGGGGAAACTATGGCTACACCTTC. It specifies CASRGGGNYGYTF.